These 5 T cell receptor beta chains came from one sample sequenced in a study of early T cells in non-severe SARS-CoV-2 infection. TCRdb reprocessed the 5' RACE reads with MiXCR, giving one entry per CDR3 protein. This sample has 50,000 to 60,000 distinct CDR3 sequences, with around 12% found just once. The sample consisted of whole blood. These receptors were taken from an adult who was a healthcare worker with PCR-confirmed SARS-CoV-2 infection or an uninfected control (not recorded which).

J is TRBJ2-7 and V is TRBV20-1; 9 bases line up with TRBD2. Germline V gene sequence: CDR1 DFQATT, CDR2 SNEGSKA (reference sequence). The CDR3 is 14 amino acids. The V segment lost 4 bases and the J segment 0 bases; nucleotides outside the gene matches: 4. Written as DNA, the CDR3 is TGCAGTGCTAAGCCTAGCGGGGCCTCCTACGAGCAGTACTTC. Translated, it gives CSAKPSGASYEQYF.

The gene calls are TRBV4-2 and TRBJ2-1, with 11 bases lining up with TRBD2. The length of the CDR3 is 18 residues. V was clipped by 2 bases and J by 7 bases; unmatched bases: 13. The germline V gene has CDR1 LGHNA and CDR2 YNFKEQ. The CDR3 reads CASSQLDIAGGAGNEQFF. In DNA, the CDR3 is TGTGCCAGCAGCCAACTGGATATAGCGGGGGGGGCCGGGAATGAGCAGTTCTTC.

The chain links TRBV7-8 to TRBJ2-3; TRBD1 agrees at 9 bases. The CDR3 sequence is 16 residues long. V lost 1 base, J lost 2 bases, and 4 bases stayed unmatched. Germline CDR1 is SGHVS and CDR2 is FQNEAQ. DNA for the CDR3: TGTGCCAGCAGCTTAGTGAACAGGGGGCACACAGATACGCAGTATTTT. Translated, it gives CASSLVNRGHTDTQYF.

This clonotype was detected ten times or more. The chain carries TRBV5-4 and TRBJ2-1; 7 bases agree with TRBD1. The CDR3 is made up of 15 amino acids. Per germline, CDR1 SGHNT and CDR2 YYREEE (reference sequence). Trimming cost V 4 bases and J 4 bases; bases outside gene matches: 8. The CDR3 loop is CASSQQGPSYNEQFF. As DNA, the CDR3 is TGTGCCAGCAGCCAACAGGGGCCGAGTTACAATGAGCAGTTCTTC.

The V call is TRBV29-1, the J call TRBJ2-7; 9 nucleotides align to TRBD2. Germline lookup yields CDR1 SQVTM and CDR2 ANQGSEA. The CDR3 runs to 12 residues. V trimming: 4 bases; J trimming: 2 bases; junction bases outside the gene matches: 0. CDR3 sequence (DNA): TGCAGCGTTGCTAGCGGGGCCTACGAGCAGTACTTC. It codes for CSVASGAYEQYF.